This entry describes one TCR beta chain. These data belong to a study of blood T cell repertoires in COVID-19. About the study: The United States, Italy and Spain provided the acute and convalescent COVID-19 samples. Nucleic acid was either cDNA or gDNA, and it came from T cells, B-cell-depleted T cells, or PBMCs.

How the authors handled the data: By means of reference gene primer amplification, nucleated cell counts were estimated. Sequenced by immunoSEQ multiplex PCR; TCRdb stores in-frame clones only, minus some. The V and J calls and clone size are taken from that table; D and trimming were inferred from the DNA. The data contain some 200,000 clones, roughly nine tenths of them singletons. Unmatched junction bases numbered 11, after V lost 4 bases and J lost 5 bases. Per the germline V gene, CDR1 is MNHEY and CDR2 is SVGEGT. CDR3 length: 16 amino acids. The TCR was taken from a woman aged 45-60 years with acute or convalescent COVID-19. This chain uses TRBV6-2 or TRBV6-3 with TRBJ2-3, with 8 nucleotides matching TRBD1. The sequencing sample was made of peripheral blood. In DNA form, the CDR3 reads TGTGCCAGCAGTTCATCGACAGGGGCCGCCCGAGATACGCAGTATTTT. Translating gives CASSSSTGAARDTQYF.